This TCR beta chain stems from a study of OX40 agonist ivuxolimab in advanced cancers. Turning to the study itself: The patients' treatment was ivuxolimab, an agonistic anti-OX40 (CD134) antibody. The eligibility criteria allowed prior anti-PD-1, anti-PD-L1 or anti-CTLA-4 therapy, and roughly 39% had some.

Per the germline V gene, CDR1 is SGHTA and CDR2 is FQGTGA. The V end lost 5 bases, the J end lost 3 bases, and 16 bases lay between the germline ends. The CDR3 runs to 16 residues. Regarding the study as a whole: Dosing at 0.1 to 3.0 mg/kg was accompanied by clonal expansion of CD4+ and CD8+ blood T cells by week 6.

Sequenced by immunoSEQ multiplex PCR; TCRdb stores in-frame clones only, minus some. The top ten clones hold 25% to 30% of a sample with over 25,000 clones, approximately 79% of them seen once. Concerning this clone itself: What it binds is not known.

This chain joins TRBV7-3 and TRBJ2-2; the D is unclear. The sequences come from CD4+ or CD8+ T cells sorted from blood, collected in a trial of the OX40 agonist ivuxolimab. The TCR comes from an adult with an advanced solid tumor such as melanoma, head and neck, liver or kidney cancer. This CDR3 reads CASSPTLGLDTGELFF. For the CDR3, the DNA is TGTGCCAGCAGCCCTACCTTGGGCCTGGACACCGGGGAGCTGTTTTTT. Full variable domain (outside the CDR3, taken from reference TRBV7-3 and TRBJ2-2): GAGVSQTPSNKVTEKGKYVELRCDPISGHTALYWYRQSLGQGPEFLIYFQGTGAADDSGLPNDRFFAVRPEGSVSTLKIQRTERGDSAVYLCASSPTLGLDTGELFFGEGSRLTVL.